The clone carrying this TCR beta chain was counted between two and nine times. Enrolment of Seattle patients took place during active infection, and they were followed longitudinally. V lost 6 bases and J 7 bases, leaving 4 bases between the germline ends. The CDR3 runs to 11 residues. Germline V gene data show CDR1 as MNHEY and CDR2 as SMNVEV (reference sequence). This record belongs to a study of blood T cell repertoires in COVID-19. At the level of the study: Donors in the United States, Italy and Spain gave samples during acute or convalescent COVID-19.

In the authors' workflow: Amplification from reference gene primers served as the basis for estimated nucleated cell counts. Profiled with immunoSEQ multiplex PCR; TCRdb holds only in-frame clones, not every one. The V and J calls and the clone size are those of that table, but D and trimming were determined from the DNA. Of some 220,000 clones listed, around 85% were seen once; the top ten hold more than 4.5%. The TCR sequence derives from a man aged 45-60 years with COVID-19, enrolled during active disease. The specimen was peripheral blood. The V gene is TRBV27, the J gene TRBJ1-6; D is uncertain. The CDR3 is CASRSNSPLHF. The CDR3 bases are TGTGCCAGCAGGTCAAATTCACCCCTCCACTTT.